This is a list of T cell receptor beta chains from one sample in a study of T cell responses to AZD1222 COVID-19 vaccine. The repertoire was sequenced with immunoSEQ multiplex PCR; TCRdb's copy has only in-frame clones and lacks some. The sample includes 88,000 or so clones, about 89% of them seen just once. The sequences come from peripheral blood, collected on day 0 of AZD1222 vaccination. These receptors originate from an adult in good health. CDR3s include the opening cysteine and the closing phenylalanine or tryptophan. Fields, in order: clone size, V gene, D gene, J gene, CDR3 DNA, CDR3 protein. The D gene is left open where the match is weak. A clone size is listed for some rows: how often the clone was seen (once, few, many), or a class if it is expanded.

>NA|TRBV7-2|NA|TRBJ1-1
TGTGCCAGCAGCCCGGGTCCCAGGGACATGAACACTGAAGCTTTCTTT
CASSPGPRDMNTEAFF
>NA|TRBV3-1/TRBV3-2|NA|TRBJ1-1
TGTGCCAGCAGCCAAGAAGGGGCAGTAGAGGGGAAAGCTTTCTTT
CASSQEGAVEGKAFF
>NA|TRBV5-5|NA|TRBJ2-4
TGTGCCAGCAGCTTGGGAGGGGTTAGCCGCCGCATTCAGTACTTC
CASSLGGVSRRIQYF
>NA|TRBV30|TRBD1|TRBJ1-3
TGTGCCTGGAGGGCCTTAGGTTCCGGGACAGCGCATTTT
CAWRALGSGTAHF
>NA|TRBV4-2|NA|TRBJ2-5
TGTGCCAGCAGCCAAGTTTCGACAGGACAAGAGACCCAGTACTTC
CASSQVSTGQETQYF
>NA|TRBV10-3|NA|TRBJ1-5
TGTGCCATCAGTCCAGGGGACGATCAGCCCCAGCATTTT
CAISPGDDQPQHF
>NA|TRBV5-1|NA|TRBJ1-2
TGCGCCAGCAGCTTAAGGGAGGCGGGGGGCACCTATGGCTACACCTTC
CASSLREAGGTYGYTF
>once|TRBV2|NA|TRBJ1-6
TGTGCCAGCAGTGTACATAATTCACCCCTCCACTTT
CASSVHNSPLHF
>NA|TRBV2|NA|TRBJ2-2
TGTGCCAGCAGCCAGGGGAATACCGGGGAGCTGTTTTTT
CASSQGNTGELFF
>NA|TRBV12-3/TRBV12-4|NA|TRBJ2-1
TGTGCCACATCTCCGCGGCCGTACAATGAGCAGTTCTTC
CATSPRPYNEQFF
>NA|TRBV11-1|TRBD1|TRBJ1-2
TGTGCCAGCAGCCGAACAGGGGAGGGTAACTATGGCTACACCTTC
CASSRTGEGNYGYTF